This T cell receptor (beta chain) emerged from a study of T cells after yellow fever vaccination. The wider study: SMART-Seq v4 Ultra Low Input prepared the low-cell-number fractions.

This CDR3 contains 14 residues. CDR1 is SGHRS, CDR2 YFSETQ, per germline. Trimming left V 2 bases short and J 0 bases short, with 6 bases between. General study findings and limits: Most primary-vaccination clones recurred post-booster (approximately 95% CD4, around 86% CD8).

A universal primer site and UMIs were added as TCR cDNA was made by 5'RACE template switching. One entry per CDR3 protein results from TCRdb running MiXCR on the 5' RACE reads. The data hold over 300,000 distinct CDR3 sequences, with roughly 3.9% observed a single time. This clonotype has a count of ten or more. The antigen remains undetermined. The sequencing here drew on PBMCs, taken 5 days after the yellow fever booster vaccination. This receptor was obtained from a man aged 18 to 30 who received the YFV17D yellow fever vaccine. The chain combines TRBV5-1 with TRBJ2-1; D not certain. The CDR3 sequence is CASSLASSYNEQFF. Here the CDR3 DNA reads TGCGCCAGCAGCTTAGCAAGCTCCTACAATGAGCAGTTCTTC.